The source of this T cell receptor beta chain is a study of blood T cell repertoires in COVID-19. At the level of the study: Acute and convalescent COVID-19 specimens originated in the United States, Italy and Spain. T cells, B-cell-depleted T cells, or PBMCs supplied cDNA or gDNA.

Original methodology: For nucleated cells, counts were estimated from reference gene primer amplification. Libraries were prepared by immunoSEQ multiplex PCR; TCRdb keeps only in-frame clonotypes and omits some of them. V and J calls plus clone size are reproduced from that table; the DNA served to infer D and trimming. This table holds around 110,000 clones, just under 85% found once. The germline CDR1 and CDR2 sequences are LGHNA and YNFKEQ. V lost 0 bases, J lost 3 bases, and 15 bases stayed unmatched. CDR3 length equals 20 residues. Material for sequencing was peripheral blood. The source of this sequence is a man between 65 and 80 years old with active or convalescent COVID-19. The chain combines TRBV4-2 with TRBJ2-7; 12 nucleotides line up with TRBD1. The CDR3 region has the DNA TGTGCCAGCAGCCAAGATCTTTCCGGGACAGGGGGCGGGGGGCACTACGAGCAGTACTTC. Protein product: CASSQDLSGTGGGGHYEQYF.